The entry that follows covers one T cell receptor (beta chain) sequence. Antigen: not known. The germline gives CDR1 SGDLS, CDR2 YYNGEE. The CDR3 has 20 amino acids. V shed 0 bases and J 2 bases; nucleotides not matched to a gene: 18. Repertoires were generated with immunoSEQ multiplex PCR, while TCRdb's copy carries only in-frame clones and drops some. This sample yields over 35,000 clones, of which approximately 81% are seen a single time; roughly 16% belongs to the top ten. This specimen belongs to a study of OX40 agonist ivuxolimab in advanced cancers. Study-level background: The dose of intravenous ivuxolimab that patients received every 2 weeks ranged from 0.01 to 10 mg/kg.

Findings of the study overall: Clonal expansion by week 6 occurred in CD4+ and CD8+ blood T cells (at 0.1 to 3.0 mg/kg). Individuals who were partial responders at 0.1-3.0 mg/kg had clonal expansion that ranked among the lowest. The average count of expanded clones was higher among CD8+ T cells than among CD4+.

The TCR sequence derives from an adult with an advanced solid tumor such as melanoma, head and neck, liver or kidney cancer. Material: CD4+ or CD8+ T cells sorted from blood, obtained in a trial of the OX40 agonist ivuxolimab. The chain couples TRBV9 to TRBJ2-7; 9 nucleotides agree with TRBD1. CDR3 protein: CASSVATGQGPEPTPYEQYF. The CDR3 DNA is TGTGCCAGCAGCGTAGCTACGGGACAGGGTCCAGAGCCGACTCCCTACGAGCAGTACTTC.